This paragraph reports one T cell receptor (beta chain). The table lists this clonotype with a few counts. Base-call qualities are not available, and no considerably larger clone is one nucleotide away. CDR1 and CDR2 are read off the germline V gene (reference sequence) as LNHNV and YYDKDF. V is pruned by 5 bases and J by 2 bases, leaving 4 bases of the junction without a gene match. Reading from cysteine to phenylalanine, the CDR3 counts 15 amino acids. Only the CDR3 region is kept as DNA, spanning 45 bases read in frame from base 1. Library method: single-cell sequencing. To generate single-cell cDNA, a method adapted from Smart-seq2 and MARS-Seq was used, relying on oligo-dT primers carrying well-specific UMIs and on KAPA HiFi for the first-round PCR. Pooled first-round products underwent nested PCR with template-switch oligo forward primers and barcoded reverse primers specific to the TCR alpha and beta chains. Products were purified with AMPure XP, indexed with TruSeq adapters, and quantified with the KAPA Universal qPCR Library Quantification Kit. An Illumina MiSeq running 2x300 bp paired-end chemistry was used to sequence the TCR libraries. The source study handled its data this way. After quality filtering, reads were demultiplexed to their wells, mapped onto the TCRA and TCRB loci, and assigned to clonotypes using MiXCR, with analysis then done in VGAS. TCR data were deconvoluted with a modified VDJfasta platform. Analysis of CDR3 overlap between plates ruled out large-scale cross-plate contamination. Clonality was calculated as one minus the ratio of unique productive CDR3s to total productive CDR3s. TCRdb reanalyzed the raw reads on its own, using fastp at Q25 for trimming and MiXCR for clone calling, and kept in-frame beta chains. Duplicate CDR3 protein sequences are folded into a single record with the most common DNA and genes. TCRdb, not the original authors, processed these V and J calls. The sample data list about 710 distinct CDR3 sequences, and roughly 50% of these were observed just once. The ten largest clones represent 51% of the sample.

This specimen belongs to a study of CD8 T cells and mutated HIV epitopes (TCRdb year 2021). Context from the whole study: Acutely infected subjects were selected based on the epitope form in their transmitted founder virus and on their ELISpot responses. The same epitope was not tested in every subject, and RF10 alone was examined in both acute and chronic HIV infection. Of 150 to 200 subjects screened, the criteria for sorting epitope-specific T cells were met by only a subset. This study used single-cell sequencing of TCR alpha/beta chains from CD8+ T cells that recognised non-adapted (NAE) and adapted (AE) versions of four HIV Nef epitopes. The epitopes were TL10, KY11, RF10 and TY8. Under ten chronically HIV-infected subjects and a few acutely HIV-infected subjects made up the cohort. General conclusions and limits of the study: The main limitations acknowledged were the small number of subjects and the diversity of their clinical presentations. Single-reactive CD8+ T cells were seen only in acutely infected subjects, suggesting possible clonal selection between acute and chronic infection. Higher clonality was observed in dual tetramer+ cells from chronic subjects than in those from acute subjects (mean difference approximately 0.3), although the study was underpowered for detection of a significant difference. Some wells contained multiple alpha and beta chain CDR3s, and only cells with both an alpha and a beta chain were included.

Interpreted using the paper, the time point label stands for: sampled during acute HIV-1 infection (about 23-92 days post infection). Peripheral blood mononuclear cells were isolated from leukapheresis or whole blood by Ficoll density gradient separation and then cryopreserved. Without stimulation, thawed PBMCs were stained with HLA class I tetramers loaded with the NAE or AE epitope to identify resting antigen-specific CD8+ T cells. A BD FACS Aria III was used to sort single CD8+ T cells into 96-well plates containing lysis buffer. Sequenced material: CD8+ T cells sorted from blood by dual tetramer staining, taken during acute HIV infection. This sample's cell subset or site label indicates: cells binding both NAE and AE RF10 tetramers (cross-reactive), unstimulated. The V and J segments used are TRBV15 and TRBJ2-7, with TRBD2 matching 12 junction bases. This sequence originates from a man aged 25 to 40 with HIV-1 infection. The bases are TGTGCCACCAGCCTTACTAGCGGGGGGACCTACGAGCAGTACTTC. This gives the protein CATSLTSGGTYEQYF.